Below, one T cell receptor (beta chain) is given with its context. Its specific antigen is unknown. Base qualities were left out, and no much larger clone turns up one base away. TCR cDNA was synthesized by 5'RACE template switching, which introduced a universal primer site and unique molecular identifiers. Priming for cDNA synthesis came from both the TCR alpha and TCR beta constant segments. Library amplification involved two PCR steps, and the second step added sample barcodes and sequencing adapters. Sequencing of libraries was done on Illumina HiSeq 2500 (2x100 bp) or NovaSeq (2x150 bp). The authors' analysis ran thus. Reads were demultiplexed and collapsed into UMI consensus sequences with MIGEC, and V(D)J alignment was performed with MiXCR. Clonotypes responding to the vaccine were identified with edgeR on replicate PBMC samples, with the criteria of FDR below 0.01 and a log2 fold change above 5 up to day 15. Bulk clonotypes were assigned CD4 or CD8 identity according to which sequenced CD4 or CD8 repertoire held them at higher abundance. TCRdb passed the public sequencing reads through fastp at Q25 and MiXCR, retaining productive beta sequences. Every distinct CDR3 protein forms one entry, paired with its most common genes and DNA. These V and J calls are TCRdb output, not the study's own analysis. The sample has roughly 300,000 distinct CDR3 sequences on record, roughly 8.6% of them singletons. The leading ten clones occupy under 20% of the sample.

This sample stems from a study of T cells after yellow fever vaccination (dated by TCRdb to 2018 to 2020). Concerning the study at large: Libraries from fractions with low cell numbers were prepared with the SMART-Seq v4 Ultra Low Input RNA kit. Blood was collected at multiple timepoints before and after primary and secondary immunization, and bulk PBMC replicates and cell subsets were isolated. To follow T-cell clones before and after both primary and booster YFV17D yellow fever vaccination, bulk TCR alpha and beta repertoires underwent longitudinal sequencing. The cohort comprised two healthy male donors, one aged 18 to 30 and one aged 30 to 39 years.

What the study reported, not specific to this receptor: Only a couple of donors were included in the study, so the extent to which the findings can be generalized is limited. Most clones expanded after primary vaccination (around 96% of CD4 and over 80% of CD8) were re-detected after the booster, suggesting that broad memory maintenance occurred. Compared with the primary T-cell response, the secondary T-cell response was faster but weaker, reaching its peak on day 5 rather than on day 15. Computational filtering was needed because FACS-sorted repertoires could contain abundant contaminating clonotypes from the bulk population. A small share of clonotypes occurred in both CD4 and CD8 compartments, likely arising from convergent recombination.

Taken with the paper, the label for treatment or condition translates to: live attenuated yellow fever vaccine strain. Two biological replicates of bulk PBMCs were collected at each blood-draw timepoint. PBMCs were isolated from peripheral blood using a standard Ficoll-Paque protocol. RNA was extracted with TriZol from bulk PBMCs, CD4 and CD8 fractions, and dextramer-positive and dextramer-negative fractions. The CDR1 and CDR2 encoded by the germline V gene (reference sequence) are DFQATT and SNEGSKA. Counted from cysteine to phenylalanine, this CDR3 has 14 amino acids. Only the CDR3 DNA stays, 42 bases, in frame from base 1. Trimming at the junction amounts to 3 bases on V and 0 bases on J, and the germline ends lie 12 bases apart.

The source was PBMCs, collected more than 40 days after the first yellow fever vaccination. The sequence joins TRBV20-1 to TRBJ2-7, with the D assignment possibly TRBD1 or TRBD2, given 5 matching bases for each. This receptor was taken from a man in his late teens or twenties who received the YFV17D yellow fever vaccine. The nucleotides read TGCAGTGCTAGCACGGGACGAAGCTCCTACGAGCAGTACTTC. This encodes CSASTGRSSYEQYF.